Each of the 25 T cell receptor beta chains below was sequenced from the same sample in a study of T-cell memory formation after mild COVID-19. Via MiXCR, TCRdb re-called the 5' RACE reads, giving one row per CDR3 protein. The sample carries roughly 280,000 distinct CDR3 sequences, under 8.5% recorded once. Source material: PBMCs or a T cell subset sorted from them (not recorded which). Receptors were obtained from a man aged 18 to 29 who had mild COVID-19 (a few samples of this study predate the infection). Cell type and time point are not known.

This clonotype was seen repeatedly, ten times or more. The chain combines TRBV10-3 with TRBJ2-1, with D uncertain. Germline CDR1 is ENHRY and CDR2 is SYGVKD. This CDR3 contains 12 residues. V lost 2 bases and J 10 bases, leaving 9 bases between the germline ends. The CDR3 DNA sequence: TGTGCCATCAGTGAGGCTCTTGACGAGCAGTTCTTC. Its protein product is CAISEALDEQFF.

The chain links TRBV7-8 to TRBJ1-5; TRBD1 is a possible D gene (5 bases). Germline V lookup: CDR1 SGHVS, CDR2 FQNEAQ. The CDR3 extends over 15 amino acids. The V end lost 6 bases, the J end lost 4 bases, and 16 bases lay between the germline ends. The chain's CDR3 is CASRPGHSDNQPQHF. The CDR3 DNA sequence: TGTGCCAGCAGACCCGGACACAGCGATAATCAGCCCCAGCATTTT.

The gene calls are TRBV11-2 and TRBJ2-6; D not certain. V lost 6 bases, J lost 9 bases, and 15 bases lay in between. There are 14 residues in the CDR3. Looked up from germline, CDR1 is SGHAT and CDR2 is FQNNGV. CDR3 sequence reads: CASSHTSPRNVLTF. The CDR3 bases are TGTGCCAGCAGTCACACCTCCCCCCGCAACGTCCTGACTTTC.

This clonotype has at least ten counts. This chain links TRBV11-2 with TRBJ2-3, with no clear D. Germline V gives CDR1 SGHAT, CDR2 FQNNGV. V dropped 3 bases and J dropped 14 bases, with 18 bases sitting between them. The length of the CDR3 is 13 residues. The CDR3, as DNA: TGTGCCAGCAGCTTGTTAGGGCCCCCCCCGGTGTATTTT. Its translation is CASSLLGPPPVYF.

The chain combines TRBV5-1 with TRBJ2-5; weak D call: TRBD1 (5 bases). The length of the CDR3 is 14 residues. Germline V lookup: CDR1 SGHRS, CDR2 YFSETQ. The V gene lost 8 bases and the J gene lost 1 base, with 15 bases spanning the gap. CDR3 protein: CASGSDQGQETQYF. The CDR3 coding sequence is TGCGCCAGTGGGTCGGACCAGGGCCAAGAGACCCAGTACTTC.

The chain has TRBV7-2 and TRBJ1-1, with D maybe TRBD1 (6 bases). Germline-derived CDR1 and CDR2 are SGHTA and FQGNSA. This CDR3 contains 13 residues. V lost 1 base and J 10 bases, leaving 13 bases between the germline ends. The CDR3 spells CASSLGWGRAAFF. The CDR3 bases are TGTGCCAGCAGCTTAGGTTGGGGGCGCGCAGCTTTCTTT.

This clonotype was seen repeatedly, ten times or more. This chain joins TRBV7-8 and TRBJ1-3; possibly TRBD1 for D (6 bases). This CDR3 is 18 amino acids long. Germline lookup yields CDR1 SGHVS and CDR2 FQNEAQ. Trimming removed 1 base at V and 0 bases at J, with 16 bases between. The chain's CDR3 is CASSLGWGPRRSGNTIYF. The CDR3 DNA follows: TGTGCCAGCAGCTTAGGTTGGGGGCCGCGTCGCTCTGGAAACACCATATATTTT. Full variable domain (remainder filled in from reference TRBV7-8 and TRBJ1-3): GAGVSQSPRYKVAKRGQDVALRCDPISGHVSLFWYQQALGQGPEFLTYFQNEAQLDKSGLPSDRFFAERPEGSVSTLKIQRTQQEDSAVYLCASSLGWGPRRSGNTIYFGEGSWLTVV.

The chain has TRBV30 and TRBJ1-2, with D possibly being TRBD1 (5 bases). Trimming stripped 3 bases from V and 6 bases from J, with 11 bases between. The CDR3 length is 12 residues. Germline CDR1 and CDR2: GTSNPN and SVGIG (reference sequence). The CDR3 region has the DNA TGTGCCTGGAGCGCGGGGGAGGATGGCTACACCTTC. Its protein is CAWSAGEDGYTF.

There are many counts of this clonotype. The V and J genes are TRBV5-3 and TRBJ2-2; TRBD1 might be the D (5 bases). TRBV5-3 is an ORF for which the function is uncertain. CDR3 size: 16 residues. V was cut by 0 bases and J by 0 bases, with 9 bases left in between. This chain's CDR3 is CARSLGQRANTGELFF. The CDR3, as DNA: TGTGCCAGAAGCTTGGGACAGCGCGCGAACACCGGGGAGCTGTTTTTT.

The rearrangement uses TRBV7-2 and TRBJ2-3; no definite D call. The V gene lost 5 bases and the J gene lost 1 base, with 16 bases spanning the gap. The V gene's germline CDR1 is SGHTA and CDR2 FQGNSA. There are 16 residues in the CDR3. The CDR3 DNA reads TGTGCCAGCAGCGCGATTGGTTTTAGGGGCACAGATACGCAGTATTTT. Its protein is CASSAIGFRGTDTQYF.

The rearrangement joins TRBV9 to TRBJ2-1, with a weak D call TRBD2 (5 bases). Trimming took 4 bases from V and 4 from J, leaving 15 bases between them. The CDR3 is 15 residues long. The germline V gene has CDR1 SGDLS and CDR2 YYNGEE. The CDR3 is CASSPYGETYNEQFF. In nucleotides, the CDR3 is TGTGCCAGCAGCCCGTACGGGGAGACGTACAATGAGCAGTTCTTC.

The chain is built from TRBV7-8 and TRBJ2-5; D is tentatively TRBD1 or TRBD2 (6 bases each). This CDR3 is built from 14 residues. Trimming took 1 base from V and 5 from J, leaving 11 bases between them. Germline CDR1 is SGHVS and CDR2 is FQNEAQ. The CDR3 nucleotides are TGTGCCAGCAGCTTAGACCCGGGGGCCGAGACCCAGTACTTC. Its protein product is CASSLDPGAETQYF. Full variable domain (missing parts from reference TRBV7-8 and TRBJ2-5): GAGVSQSPRYKVAKRGQDVALRCDPISGHVSLFWYQQALGQGPEFLTYFQNEAQLDKSGLPSDRFFAERPEGSVSTLKIQRTQQEDSAVYLCASSLDPGAETQYFGPGTRLLVL.

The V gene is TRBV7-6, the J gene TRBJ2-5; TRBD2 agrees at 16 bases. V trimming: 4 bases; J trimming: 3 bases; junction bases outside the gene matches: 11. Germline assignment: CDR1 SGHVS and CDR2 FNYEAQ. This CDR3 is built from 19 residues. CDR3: CASSSRGLAGGPPKETQYF. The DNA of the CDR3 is TGTGCCAGCAGCTCCAGGGGACTAGCGGGGGGGCCCCCCAAAGAGACCCAGTACTTC.

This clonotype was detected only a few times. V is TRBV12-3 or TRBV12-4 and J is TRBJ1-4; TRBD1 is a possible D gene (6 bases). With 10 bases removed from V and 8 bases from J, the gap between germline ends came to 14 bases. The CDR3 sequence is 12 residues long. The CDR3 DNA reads TGTGCCACCTCAGGGGAGGGGGAAAAACTGTTTTTT. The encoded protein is CATSGEGEKLFF.

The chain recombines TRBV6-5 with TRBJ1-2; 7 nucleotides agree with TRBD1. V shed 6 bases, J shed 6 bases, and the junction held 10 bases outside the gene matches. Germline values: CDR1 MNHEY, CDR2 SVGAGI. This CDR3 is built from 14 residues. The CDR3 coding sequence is TGTGCCAGCAGGAATCCGGGCAGGGGGAATGGCTACACCTTC. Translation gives CASRNPGRGNGYTF.

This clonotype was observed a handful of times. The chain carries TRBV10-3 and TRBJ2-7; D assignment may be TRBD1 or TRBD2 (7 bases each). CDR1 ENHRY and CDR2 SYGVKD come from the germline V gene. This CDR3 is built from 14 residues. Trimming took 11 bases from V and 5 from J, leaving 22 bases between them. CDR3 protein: CAARQGGGTNEQYF. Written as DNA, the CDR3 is TGTGCCGCTCGACAGGGAGGGGGAACCAACGAGCAGTACTTC.

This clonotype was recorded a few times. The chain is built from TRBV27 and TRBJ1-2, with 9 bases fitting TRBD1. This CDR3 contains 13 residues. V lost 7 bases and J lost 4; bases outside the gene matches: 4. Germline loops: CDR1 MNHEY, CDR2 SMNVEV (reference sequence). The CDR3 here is CASTSTGGYGYTF. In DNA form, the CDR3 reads TGTGCCAGCACCTCGACAGGGGGCTATGGCTACACCTTC.

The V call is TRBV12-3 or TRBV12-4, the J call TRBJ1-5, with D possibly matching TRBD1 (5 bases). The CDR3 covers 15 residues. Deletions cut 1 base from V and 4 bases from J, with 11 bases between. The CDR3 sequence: CASSLEGTPNQPQHF. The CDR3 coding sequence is TGTGCCAGCAGTTTAGAGGGGACTCCTAATCAGCCCCAGCATTTT.

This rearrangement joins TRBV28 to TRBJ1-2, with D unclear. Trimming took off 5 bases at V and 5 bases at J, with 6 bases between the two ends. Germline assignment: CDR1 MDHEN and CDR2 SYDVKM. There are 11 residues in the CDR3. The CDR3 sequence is CASSHLYGYTF. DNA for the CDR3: TGTGCCAGCAGTCACCTTTATGGCTACACCTTC.

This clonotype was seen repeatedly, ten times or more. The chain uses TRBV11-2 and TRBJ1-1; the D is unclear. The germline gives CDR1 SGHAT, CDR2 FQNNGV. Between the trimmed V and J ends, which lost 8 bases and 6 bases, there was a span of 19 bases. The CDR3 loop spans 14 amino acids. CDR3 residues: CASGGLRGKAEAFF. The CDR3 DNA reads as TGTGCCAGCGGAGGGCTTCGGGGAAAAGCTGAAGCTTTCTTT.

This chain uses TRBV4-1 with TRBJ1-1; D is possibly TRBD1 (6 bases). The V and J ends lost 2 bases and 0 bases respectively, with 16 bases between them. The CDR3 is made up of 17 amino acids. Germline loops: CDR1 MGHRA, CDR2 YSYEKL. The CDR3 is CASSQRGGGSMNTEAFF. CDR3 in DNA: TGCGCCAGCAGCCAAAGGGGGGGAGGGTCCATGAACACTGAAGCTTTCTTT.

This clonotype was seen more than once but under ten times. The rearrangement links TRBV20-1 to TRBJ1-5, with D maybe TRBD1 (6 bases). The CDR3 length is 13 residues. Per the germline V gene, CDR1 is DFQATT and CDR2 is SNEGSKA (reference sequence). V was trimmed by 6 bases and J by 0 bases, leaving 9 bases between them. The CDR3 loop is CSASRGSNQPQHF. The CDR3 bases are TGCAGTGCCAGCAGGGGTAGCAATCAGCCCCAGCATTTT.

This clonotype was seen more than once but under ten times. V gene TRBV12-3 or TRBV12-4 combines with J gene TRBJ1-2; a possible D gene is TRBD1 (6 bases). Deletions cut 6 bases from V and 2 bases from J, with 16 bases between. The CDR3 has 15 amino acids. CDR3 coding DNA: TGTGCCAGCAGCACACGATCACAGGGAAACTATGGCTACACCTTC. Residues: CASSTRSQGNYGYTF.

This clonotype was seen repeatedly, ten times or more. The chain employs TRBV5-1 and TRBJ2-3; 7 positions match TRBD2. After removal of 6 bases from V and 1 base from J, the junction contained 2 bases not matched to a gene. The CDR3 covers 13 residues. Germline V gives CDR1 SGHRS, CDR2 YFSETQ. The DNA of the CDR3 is TGCGCCAGCAACAGCGGGGGCACAGATACGCAGTATTTT. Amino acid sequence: CASNSGGTDTQYF.

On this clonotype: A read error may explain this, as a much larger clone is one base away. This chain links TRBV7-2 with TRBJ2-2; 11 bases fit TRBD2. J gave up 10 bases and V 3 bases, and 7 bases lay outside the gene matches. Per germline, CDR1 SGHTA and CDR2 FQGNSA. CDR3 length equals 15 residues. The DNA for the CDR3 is TGTGCCAGCAGCTTGTTTAGCGGGGGGGCCCAGGAGCTGTTTTTT. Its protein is CASSLFSGGAQELFF.